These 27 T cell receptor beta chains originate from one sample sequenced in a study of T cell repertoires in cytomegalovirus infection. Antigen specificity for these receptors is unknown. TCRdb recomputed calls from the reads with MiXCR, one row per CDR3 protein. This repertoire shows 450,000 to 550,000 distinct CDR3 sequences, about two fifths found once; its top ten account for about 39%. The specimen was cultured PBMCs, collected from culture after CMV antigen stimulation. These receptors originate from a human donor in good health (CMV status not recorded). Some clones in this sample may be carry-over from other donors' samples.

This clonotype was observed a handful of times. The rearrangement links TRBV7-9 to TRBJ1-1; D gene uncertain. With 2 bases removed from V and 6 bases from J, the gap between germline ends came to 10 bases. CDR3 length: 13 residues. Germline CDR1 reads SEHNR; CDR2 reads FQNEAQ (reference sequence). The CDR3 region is CASSLHPFPEAFF. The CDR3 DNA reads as TGTGCCAGCAGCTTACACCCATTCCCTGAAGCTTTCTTT.

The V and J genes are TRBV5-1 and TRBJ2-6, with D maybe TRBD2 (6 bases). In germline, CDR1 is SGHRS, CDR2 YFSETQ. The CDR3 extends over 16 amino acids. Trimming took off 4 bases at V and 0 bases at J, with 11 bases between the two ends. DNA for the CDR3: TGCGCCAGCAGCGGCGGAGGGAGCTCTGGGGCCAACGTCCTGACTTTC. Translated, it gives CASSGGGSSGANVLTF. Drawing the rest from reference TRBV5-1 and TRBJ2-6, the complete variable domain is KAGVTQTPRYLIKTRGQQVTLSCSPISGHRSVSWYQQTPGQGLQFLFEYFSETQRNKGNFPGRFSGRQFSNSRSEMNVSTLELGDSALYLCASSGGGSSGANVLTFGAGSRLTVL.

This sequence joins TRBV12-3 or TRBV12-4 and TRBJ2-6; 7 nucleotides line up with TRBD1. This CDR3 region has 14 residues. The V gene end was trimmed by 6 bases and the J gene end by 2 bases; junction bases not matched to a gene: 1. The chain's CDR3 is CASSTGAGANVLTF. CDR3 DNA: TGTGCCAGCAGCACAGGGGCTGGGGCCAACGTCCTGACTTTC.

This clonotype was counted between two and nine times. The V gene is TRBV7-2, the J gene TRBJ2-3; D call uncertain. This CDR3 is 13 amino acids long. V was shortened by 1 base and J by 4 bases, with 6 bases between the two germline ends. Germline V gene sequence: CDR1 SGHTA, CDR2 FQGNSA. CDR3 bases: TGTGCCAGCAGCTTAGTTTATGCAGATACGCAGTATTTT. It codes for CASSLVYADTQYF.

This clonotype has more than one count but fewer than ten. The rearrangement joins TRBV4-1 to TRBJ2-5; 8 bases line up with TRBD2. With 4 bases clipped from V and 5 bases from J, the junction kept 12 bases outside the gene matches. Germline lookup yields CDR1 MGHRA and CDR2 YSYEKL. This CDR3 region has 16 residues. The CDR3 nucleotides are TGCGCCAGCAGCCGCGGACTAGCACCAAGGCGGGAGACCCAGTACTTC. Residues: CASSRGLAPRRETQYF.

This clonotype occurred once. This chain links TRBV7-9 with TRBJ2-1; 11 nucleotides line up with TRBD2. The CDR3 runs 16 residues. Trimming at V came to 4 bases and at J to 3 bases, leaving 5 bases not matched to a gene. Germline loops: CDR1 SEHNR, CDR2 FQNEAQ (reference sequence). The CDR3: CASSSTSGEVYNEQFF. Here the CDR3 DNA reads TGTGCCAGCAGCTCGACTAGCGGGGAGGTCTACAATGAGCAGTTCTTC.

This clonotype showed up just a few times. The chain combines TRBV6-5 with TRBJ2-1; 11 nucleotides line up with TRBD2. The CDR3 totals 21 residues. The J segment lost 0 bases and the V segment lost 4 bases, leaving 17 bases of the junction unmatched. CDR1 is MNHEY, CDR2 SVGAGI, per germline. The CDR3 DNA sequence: TGTGCCAGCAGTTGGGACAGACCGGGACTAGCGGACCATAGCTCCTACAATGAGCAGTTCTTC. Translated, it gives CASSWDRPGLADHSSYNEQFF.

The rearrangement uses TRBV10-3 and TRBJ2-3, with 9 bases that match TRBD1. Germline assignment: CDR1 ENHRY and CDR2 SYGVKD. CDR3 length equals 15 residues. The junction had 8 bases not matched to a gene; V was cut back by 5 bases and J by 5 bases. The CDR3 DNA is TGTGCCATCAGTCGACGGGACAGGGCTTTAGATACGCAGTATTTT. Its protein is CAISRRDRALDTQYF.

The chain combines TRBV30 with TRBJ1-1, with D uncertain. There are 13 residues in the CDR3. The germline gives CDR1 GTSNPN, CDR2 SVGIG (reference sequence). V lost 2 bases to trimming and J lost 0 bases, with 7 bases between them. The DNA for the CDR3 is TGTGCCTGGAGTCTACTTCTGAACACTGAAGCTTTCTTT. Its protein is CAWSLLLNTEAFF.

The CDR3 loop is CATSDPGRNEQFF. The CDR3 bases are TGTGCCACCAGTGACCCCGGGAGAAATGAGCAGTTCTTC. The chain carries TRBV24-1 and TRBJ2-1, with a tentative D call TRBD2 (6 bases). With 4 bases removed from V and 7 bases from J, the gap between germline ends came to 10 bases. Germline CDR1 KGHDR, CDR2 SFDVKD. This CDR3 comprises 13 residues.

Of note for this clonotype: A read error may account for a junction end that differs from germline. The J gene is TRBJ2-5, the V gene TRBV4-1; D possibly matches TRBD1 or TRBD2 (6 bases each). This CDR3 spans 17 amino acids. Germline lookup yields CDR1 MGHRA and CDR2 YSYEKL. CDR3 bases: TGTGCCAGCAGCCAGAGGGGGGAAGTGATCGGGTTCGAGACCCAGTACTTC. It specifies CASSQRGEVIGFETQYF.

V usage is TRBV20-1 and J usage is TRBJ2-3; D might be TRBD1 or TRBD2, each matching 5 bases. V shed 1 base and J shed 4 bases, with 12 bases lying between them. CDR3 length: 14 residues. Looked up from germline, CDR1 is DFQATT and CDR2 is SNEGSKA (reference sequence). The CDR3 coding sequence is TGCAGTGCTAGAGGGCAAGGGGACCCAGATACGCAGTATTTT. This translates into CSARGQGDPDTQYF.

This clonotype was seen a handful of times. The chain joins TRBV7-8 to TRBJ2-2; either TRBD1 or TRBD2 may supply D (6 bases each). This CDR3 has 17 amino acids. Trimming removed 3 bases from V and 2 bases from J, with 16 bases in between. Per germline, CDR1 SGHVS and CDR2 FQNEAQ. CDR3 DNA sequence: TGTGCCAGCAGCTTGGGGGCTTACGGGGGTAACACCGGGGAGCTGTTTTTT. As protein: CASSLGAYGGNTGELFF.

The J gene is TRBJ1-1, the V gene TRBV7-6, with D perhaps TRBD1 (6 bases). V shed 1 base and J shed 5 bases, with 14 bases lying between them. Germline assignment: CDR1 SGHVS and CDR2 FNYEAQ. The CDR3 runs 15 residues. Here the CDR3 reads CASSLDPGASTEAFF. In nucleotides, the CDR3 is TGTGCCAGCAGCTTAGATCCGGGGGCTAGTACTGAAGCTTTCTTT.

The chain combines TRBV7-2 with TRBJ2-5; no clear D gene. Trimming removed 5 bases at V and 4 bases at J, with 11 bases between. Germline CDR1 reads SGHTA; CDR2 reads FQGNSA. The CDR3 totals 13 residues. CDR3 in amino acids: CASSPDISETQYF. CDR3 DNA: TGTGCCAGCAGCCCAGATATTTCAGAGACCCAGTACTTC.

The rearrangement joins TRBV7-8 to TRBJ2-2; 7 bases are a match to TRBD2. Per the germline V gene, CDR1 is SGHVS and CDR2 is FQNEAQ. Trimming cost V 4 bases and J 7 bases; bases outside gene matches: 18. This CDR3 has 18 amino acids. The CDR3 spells CASSSRVGLAVTGGELFF. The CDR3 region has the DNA TGTGCCAGCAGCTCGCGAGTCGGTCTAGCGGTCACGGGCGGGGAGCTGTTTTTT.

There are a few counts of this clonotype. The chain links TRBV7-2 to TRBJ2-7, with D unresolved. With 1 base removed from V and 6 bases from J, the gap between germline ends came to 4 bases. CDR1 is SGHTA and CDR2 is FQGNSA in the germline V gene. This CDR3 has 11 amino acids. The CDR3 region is CASSLVSEQYF. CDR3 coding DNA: TGTGCCAGCAGCTTAGTTAGCGAGCAGTACTTC.

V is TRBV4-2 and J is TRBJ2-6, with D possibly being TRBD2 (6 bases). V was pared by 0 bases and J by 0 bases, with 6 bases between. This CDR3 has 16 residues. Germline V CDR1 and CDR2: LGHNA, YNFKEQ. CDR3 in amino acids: CASSQEEGSGANVLTF. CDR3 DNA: TGTGCCAGCAGCCAAGAGGAGGGCTCTGGGGCCAACGTCCTGACTTTC.

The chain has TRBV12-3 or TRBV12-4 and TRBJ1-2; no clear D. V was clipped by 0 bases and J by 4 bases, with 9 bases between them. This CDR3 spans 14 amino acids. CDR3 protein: CASSLALEAYGYTF. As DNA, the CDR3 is TGTGCCAGCAGTTTAGCGCTAGAAGCCTATGGCTACACCTTC.

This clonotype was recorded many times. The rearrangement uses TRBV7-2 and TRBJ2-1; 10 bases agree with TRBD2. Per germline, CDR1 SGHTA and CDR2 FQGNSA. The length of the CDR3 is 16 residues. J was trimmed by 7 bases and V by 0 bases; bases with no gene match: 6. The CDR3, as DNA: TGTGCCAGCAGCTTAGCGGGGGGACTAGCGTATAATGAGCAGTTCTTC. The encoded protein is CASSLAGGLAYNEQFF.

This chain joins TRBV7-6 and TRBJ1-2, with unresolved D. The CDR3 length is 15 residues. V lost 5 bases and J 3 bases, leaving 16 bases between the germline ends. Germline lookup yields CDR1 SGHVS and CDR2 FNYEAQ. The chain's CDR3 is CASSLGSRRDYGYTF. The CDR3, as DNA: TGTGCCAGCAGCCTCGGGTCACGAAGGGACTATGGCTACACCTTC.

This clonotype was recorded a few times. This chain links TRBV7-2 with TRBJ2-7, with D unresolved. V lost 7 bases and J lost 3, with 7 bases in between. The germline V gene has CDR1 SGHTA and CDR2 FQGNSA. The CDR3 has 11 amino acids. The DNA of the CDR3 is TGTGCCAGCACGATTGACTACGAGCAGTACTTC. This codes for CASTIDYEQYF.

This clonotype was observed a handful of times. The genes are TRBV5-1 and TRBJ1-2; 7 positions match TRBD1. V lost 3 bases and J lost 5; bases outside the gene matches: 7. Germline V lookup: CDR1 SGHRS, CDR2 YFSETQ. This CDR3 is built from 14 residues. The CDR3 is CASSSDRVDYGYTF. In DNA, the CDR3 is TGCGCCAGCAGCTCCGACAGGGTGGATTATGGCTACACCTTC.

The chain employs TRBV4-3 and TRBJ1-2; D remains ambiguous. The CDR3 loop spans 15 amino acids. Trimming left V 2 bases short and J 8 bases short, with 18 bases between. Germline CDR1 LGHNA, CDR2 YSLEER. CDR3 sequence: CASSQSTGSSEGYTF. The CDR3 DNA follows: TGCGCCAGCAGCCAATCAACGGGCTCCTCCGAGGGCTACACCTTC.

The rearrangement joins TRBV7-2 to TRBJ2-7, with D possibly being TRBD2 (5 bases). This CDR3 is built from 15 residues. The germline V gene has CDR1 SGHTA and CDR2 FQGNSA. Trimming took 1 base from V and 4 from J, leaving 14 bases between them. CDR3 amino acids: CASSLGPRELYEQYF. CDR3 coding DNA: TGTGCCAGCAGCTTAGGACCCCGGGAACTATACGAGCAGTACTTC.

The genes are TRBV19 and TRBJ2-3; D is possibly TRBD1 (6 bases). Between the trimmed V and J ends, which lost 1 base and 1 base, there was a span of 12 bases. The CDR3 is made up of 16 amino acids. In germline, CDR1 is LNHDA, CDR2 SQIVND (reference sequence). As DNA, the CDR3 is TGTGCCAGTAGTATAGTCAAAGGACAGCGCACAGATACGCAGTATTTT. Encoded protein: CASSIVKGQRTDTQYF.

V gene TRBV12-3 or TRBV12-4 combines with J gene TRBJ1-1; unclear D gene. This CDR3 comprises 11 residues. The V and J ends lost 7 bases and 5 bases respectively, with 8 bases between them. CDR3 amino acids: CASKDRTEAFF. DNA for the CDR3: TGTGCCAGCAAGGATCGGACTGAAGCTTTCTTT.